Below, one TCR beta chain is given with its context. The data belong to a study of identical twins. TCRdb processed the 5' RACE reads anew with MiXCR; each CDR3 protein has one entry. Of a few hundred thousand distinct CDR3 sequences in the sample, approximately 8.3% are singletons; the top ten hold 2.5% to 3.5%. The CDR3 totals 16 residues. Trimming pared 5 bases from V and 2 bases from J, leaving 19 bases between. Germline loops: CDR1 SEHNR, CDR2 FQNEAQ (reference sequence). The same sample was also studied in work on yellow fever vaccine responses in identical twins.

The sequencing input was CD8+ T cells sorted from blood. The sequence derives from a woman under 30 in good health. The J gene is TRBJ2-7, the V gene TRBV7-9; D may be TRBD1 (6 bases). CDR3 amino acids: CASSQSDSLRPYEQYF. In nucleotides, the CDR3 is TGTGCCAGCAGCCAATCGGACAGCCTAAGGCCCTACGAGCAGTACTTC.